Sequencing of this T cell receptor (beta chain) was carried out in a study of CD8 T cells in ankylosing spondylitis. Findings and caveats of the study: Reports say disease-linked clones showed up significantly more in matched ankylosing spondylitis synovial fluid. Blood of patients with ankylosing spondylitis appeared to be characterized by a TCR beta motif of eight highly homologous variants.

The table lists this clonotype with many counts. Its antigen is not identified. The CDR3 runs to 15 residues. Looked up from germline, CDR1 is SQVTM and CDR2 is ANQGSEA. V lost 3 bases and J 0 bases, leaving 14 bases between the germline ends. Library preparation for TCR beta used quantitative 5'-RACE with molecular barcodes. TCRdb recomputed calls from the 5' RACE reads with MiXCR, one row per CDR3 protein. The sample carries 200,000 to 300,000 distinct CDR3 sequences, more than 20% recorded once. This TCR derives from a male donor with ankylosing spondylitis or in good health (not recorded which). This chain connects TRBV29-1 to TRBJ1-1; D perhaps matches TRBD1 (6 bases). The sequencing input was blood, either unsorted or a sorted T cell fraction (not recorded which). CDR3 sequence reads: CSVEPGEMLNTEAFF. CDR3 DNA sequence: TGCAGCGTTGAGCCAGGGGAGATGCTGAACACTGAAGCTTTCTTT. Filled out from reference TRBV29-1 and TRBJ1-1, the complete variable domain reads SAVISQKPSRDICQRGTSLTIQCQVDSQVTMMFWYRQQPGQSLTLIATANQGSEATYESGFVIDKFPISRPNLTFSTLTVSNMSPEDSSIYLCSVEPGEMLNTEAFFGQGTRLTVV.